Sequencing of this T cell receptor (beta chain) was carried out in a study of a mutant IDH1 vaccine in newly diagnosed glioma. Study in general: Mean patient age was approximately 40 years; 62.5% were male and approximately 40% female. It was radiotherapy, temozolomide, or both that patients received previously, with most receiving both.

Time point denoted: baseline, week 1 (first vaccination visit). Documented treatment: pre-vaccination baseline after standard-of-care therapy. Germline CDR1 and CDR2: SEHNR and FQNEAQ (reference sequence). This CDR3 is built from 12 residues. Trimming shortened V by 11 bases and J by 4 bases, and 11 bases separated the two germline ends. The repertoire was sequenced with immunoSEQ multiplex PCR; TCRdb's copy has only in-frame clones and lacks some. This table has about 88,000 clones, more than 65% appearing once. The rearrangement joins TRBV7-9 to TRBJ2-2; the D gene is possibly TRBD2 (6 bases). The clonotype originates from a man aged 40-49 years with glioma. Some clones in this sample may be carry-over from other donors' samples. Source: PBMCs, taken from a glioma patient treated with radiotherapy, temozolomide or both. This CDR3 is CALGGGTGELFF. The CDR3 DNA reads TGTGCCCTGGGGGGTGGCACCGGGGAGCTGTTTTTT.